Shown below are 30 T cell receptor beta chains from a single sample sequenced in a study of technical replicates of blood from several donors. Sequenced by immunoSEQ multiplex PCR; TCRdb stores in-frame clones only, minus some. Of roughly 92,000 clones listed, approximately 95% are singletons. The sequenced material came from T cells isolated from PBMCs. These receptor sequences come from a human donor in good health.

The rearrangement uses TRBV5-5 and TRBJ1-1, with D uncertain. Germline values: CDR1 SGHKS, CDR2 YYEKEE (reference sequence). CDR3 length: 12 amino acids. V shed 0 bases and J shed 7 bases, with 7 bases lying between them. CDR3: CASSLAEVEAFF. Here the CDR3 DNA reads TGTGCCAGCAGCTTGGCCGAGGTTGAAGCTTTCTTT.

The genes are TRBV20-1 and TRBJ1-1, with D unresolved. Germline V gene lookup returns CDR1 DFQATT and CDR2 SNEGSKA (reference sequence). V was pared by 2 bases and J by 8 bases, with 6 bases between. The CDR3 is 10 residues long. The CDR3 spells CSARIHEAFF. CDR3 sequence (DNA): TGCAGTGCTAGAATACACGAAGCTTTCTTT.

V gene TRBV30 combines with J gene TRBJ2-7; possible D gene TRBD2, 5 bases. Germline assignment: CDR1 GTSNPN and CDR2 SVGIG (reference sequence). Trimming shortened V by 6 bases and J by 4 bases, and 16 bases separated the two germline ends. This CDR3 has 13 amino acids. CDR3 DNA: TGTGCCTGCCGGCCTGACGGGATGTACGAGCAGTACTTC. Its translation is CACRPDGMYEQYF.

The chain couples TRBV19 to TRBJ2-7, with unresolved D. The CDR3 runs 15 residues. V lost 3 bases and J 6 bases, leaving 18 bases between the germline ends. CDR1 is LNHDA and CDR2 is SQIVND in the germline V gene (reference sequence). The CDR3 spells CASSIEASKAPEQYF. CDR3 coding DNA: TGTGCCAGTAGTATCGAGGCTAGTAAGGCTCCCGAGCAGTACTTC.

The chain has TRBV7-3 and TRBJ1-1, with TRBD1 as a possible D gene (6 bases). CDR3 length: 15 residues. Germline V lookup: CDR1 SGHTA, CDR2 FQGTGA. Trimming removed 4 bases at V and 7 bases at J, with 19 bases between. In nucleotides, the CDR3 is TGTGCCAGCAGCTCGGGGTTGGGGGAAGGGGGTGAAGCTTTCTTT. Translated: CASSSGLGEGGEAFF. The variable domain in full, with the rest retrieved from reference TRBV7-3 and TRBJ1-1, is GAGVSQTPSNKVTEKGKYVELRCDPISGHTALYWYRQSLGQGPEFLIYFQGTGAADDSGLPNDRFFAVRPEGSVSTLKIQRTERGDSAVYLCASSSGLGEGGEAFFGQGTRLTVV.

The chain combines TRBV30 with TRBJ2-2; a possible D gene is TRBD2 (6 bases). Trimming removed 8 bases from V and 4 bases from J, with 11 bases in between. Germline values: CDR1 GTSNPN, CDR2 SVGIG (reference sequence). The length of the CDR3 is 12 residues. CDR3 DNA: TGTGCCGTAGGAGGGGTCACCGGGGAGCTGTTTTTT. Protein: CAVGGVTGELFF.

This sequence joins TRBV5-1 and TRBJ2-2; TRBD2 agrees at 14 bases. This CDR3 is built from 17 residues. CDR1 SGHRS and CDR2 YFSETQ come from the germline V gene. Unmatched junction bases numbered 7, after V lost 5 bases and J lost 4 bases. CDR3 bases: TGCGCCAGCAGTTCCGGGACTAGCGGGAGAATCACCGGGGAGCTGTTTTTT. Translation: CASSSGTSGRITGELFF. Full variable domain (rest looked up from reference TRBV5-1 and TRBJ2-2): KAGVTQTPRYLIKTRGQQVTLSCSPISGHRSVSWYQQTPGQGLQFLFEYFSETQRNKGNFPGRFSGRQFSNSRSEMNVSTLELGDSALYLCASSSGTSGRITGELFFGEGSRLTVL.

The V call is TRBV6-6, the J call TRBJ2-1; 10 bases align to TRBD2. The CDR3 is 13 residues long. The germline CDR1 and CDR2 sequences are MNHNY and SVGAGI (reference sequence). Unmatched junction bases numbered 0, after V lost 2 bases and J lost 8 bases. This CDR3 is CASSYLAGDEQFF. CDR3 nucleotides: TGTGCCAGCAGTTACCTAGCGGGAGATGAGCAGTTCTTC.

The V call is TRBV9, the J call TRBJ2-7, with 8 positions matching TRBD2. The junction had 6 bases not matched to a gene; V was cut back by 4 bases and J by 0 bases. The CDR3 covers 15 residues. Per germline, CDR1 SGDLS and CDR2 YYNGEE. CDR3 sequence (DNA): TGTGCCAGCAGCCCTAGCGGGCCTAGCTCCTACGAGCAGTACTTC. Translation: CASSPSGPSSYEQYF.

This chain uses TRBV7-2 with TRBJ2-1, with 11 bases lining up with TRBD2. CDR1 SGHTA and CDR2 FQGNSA come from the germline V gene. Losses at the gene ends were 5 bases for V and 4 bases for J; bases not matched to a gene: 4. The CDR3 runs 15 residues. CDR3 sequence reads: CASSQGTSGYNEQFF. The CDR3, as DNA: TGTGCCAGCAGCCAAGGGACTAGCGGTTACAATGAGCAGTTCTTC.

A single count supports this clone. The chain recombines TRBV5-4 with TRBJ2-3, with 12 positions matching TRBD2. The CDR3 is 16 amino acids. The V segment lost 3 bases and the J segment 4 bases; nucleotides outside the gene matches: 6. Germline V gene sequence: CDR1 SGHNT, CDR2 YYREEE (reference sequence). The CDR3 sequence: CASSYRLAGDSDTQYF. The CDR3 nucleotides are TGTGCCAGCAGCTACCGACTAGCGGGAGACTCAGATACGCAGTATTTT.

The V gene is TRBV10-3, the J gene TRBJ2-1, with TRBD2 identical over 7 bases. The CDR3 runs to 15 residues. V shed 4 bases, J shed 5 bases, and the junction held 8 bases outside the gene matches. The germline V gene has CDR1 ENHRY and CDR2 SYGVKD. Here the CDR3 DNA reads TGTGCCATCAGTGCCCTAGCGGAGACCCACAATGAGCAGTTCTTC. Its translation: CAISALAETHNEQFF.

This rearrangement joins TRBV4-3 to TRBJ2-7; D may be TRBD2 (6 bases). The CDR3 has 14 residues. The germline CDR1 and CDR2 sequences are LGHNA and YSLEER. The V gene lost 5 bases and the J gene lost 2 bases, with 13 bases spanning the gap. The CDR3 sequence: CASSAGRQTYEQYF. CDR3 DNA: TGCGCCAGCAGCGCCGGGAGACAGACCTACGAGCAGTACTTC.

In this sample, this clone turned up once. V usage is TRBV19 and J usage is TRBJ2-2; 12 bases align to TRBD1. The CDR3 runs to 14 residues. The germline V gene has CDR1 LNHDA and CDR2 SQIVND (reference sequence). The trim removed 6 bases at V and 6 bases at J, leaving 2 bases unmatched. This chain's CDR3 is CASRGQGAAGELFF. The CDR3, as DNA: TGTGCCAGTAGGGGACAGGGGGCAGCCGGGGAGCTGTTTTTT. The full variable domain, with the rest looked up from reference TRBV19 and TRBJ2-2, is DGGITQSPKYLFRKEGQNVTLSCEQNLNHDAMYWYRQDPGQGLRLIYYSQIVNDFQKGDIAEGYSVSREKKESFPLTVTSAQKNPTAFYLCASRGQGAAGELFFGEGSRLTVL.

The J gene is TRBJ2-1, the V gene TRBV6-5; 15 positions agree with TRBD2. The CDR3 loop spans 15 amino acids. CDR1 and CDR2 from the germline V gene are MNHEY and SVGAGI. The trim removed 6 bases at V and 5 bases at J, leaving 2 bases unmatched. CDR3 nucleotide sequence: TGTGCCAGCAGAGGACTAGCGGGGGGGCACAATGAGCAGTTCTTC. Its protein product is CASRGLAGGHNEQFF.

This clone was seen only once. CDR3 DNA sequence: TGTGCCAGCAGTTCCCCCCCCGGGAGGGTTAACACTGAAGCTTTCTTT. It yields the protein CASSSPPGRVNTEAFF. This chain links TRBV27 with TRBJ1-1, with D unresolved. This CDR3 has 16 residues. Germline loops: CDR1 MNHEY, CDR2 SMNVEV (reference sequence). V was pared by 4 bases and J by 2 bases, with 17 bases between.

The rearrangement links TRBV29-1 to TRBJ2-1; 10 bases agree with TRBD1. The ends lost 4 bases at V and 7 bases at J; junction bases unmatched: 4. CDR3 length equals 13 residues. The germline V gene has CDR1 SQVTM and CDR2 ANQGSEA. CDR3 DNA sequence: TGCAGCGTTGGGACAGGGGGTAGGAATGAGCAGTTCTTC. Protein product: CSVGTGGRNEQFF.

The chain links TRBV27 to TRBJ1-1; possibly TRBD1 for D (5 bases). The germline V gene has CDR1 MNHEY and CDR2 SMNVEV (reference sequence). The V end was cut by 5 bases, the J end by 0 bases, with 13 bases between. The CDR3 loop spans 15 amino acids. This chain's CDR3 is CASSPRQGLNTEAFF. The CDR3 region has the DNA TGTGCCAGCAGTCCCAGGCAGGGCCTGAACACTGAAGCTTTCTTT.

The chain carries TRBV2 and TRBJ1-5; 7 bases map to TRBD1. V gave up 6 bases and J gave up 2 bases; unmatched junction bases: 7. Germline CDR1 and CDR2: SNHLY and FYNNEI. The CDR3 runs to 15 residues. The CDR3 nucleotides read TGTGCCAGCAGGGAACTCAGGGGGGGCAATCAGCCCCAGCATTTT. Amino acid sequence: CASRELRGGNQPQHF.

This chain connects TRBV7-8 to TRBJ2-2, with TRBD2 matching over 7 bases. CDR1 is SGHVS, CDR2 FQNEAQ, per germline. V lost 6 bases and J lost 2; bases outside the gene matches: 6. This CDR3 comprises 15 residues. This CDR3 is CASRSRLANTGELFF. CDR3 DNA sequence: TGTGCCAGCAGATCAAGACTAGCCAACACCGGGGAGCTGTTTTTT.

The rearrangement uses TRBV2 and TRBJ1-2; maybe TRBD1 (6 bases). Trimming took off 5 bases at V and 7 bases at J, with 17 bases between the two ends. Germline V gene sequence: CDR1 SNHLY, CDR2 FYNNEI. CDR3 length equals 14 residues. CDR3 sequence (DNA): TGTGCCAGCAGTCAGGACAGAAGCACCGGTGGCTACACCTTC. This codes for CASSQDRSTGGYTF.

This chain connects TRBV9 to TRBJ2-4; weak D call: TRBD1 (6 bases). V shed 0 bases and J shed 8 bases, with 15 bases lying between them. CDR1 is SGDLS, CDR2 YYNGEE, per germline. The CDR3 runs to 15 residues. The CDR3 DNA follows: TGTGCCAGCAGCGTAGCCCCTAATTCAGGGGACATTCAGTACTTC. It specifies CASSVAPNSGDIQYF.

The genes are TRBV5-5 and TRBJ2-3; 9 bases match TRBD1. The CDR3 consists of 15 residues. J gave up 6 bases and V 3 bases, and 8 bases lay outside the gene matches. Germline V lookup: CDR1 SGHKS, CDR2 YYEKEE (reference sequence). The CDR3 DNA reads as TGTGCCAGCAGCTCACGGACAGGGGCTACGGATACGCAGTATTTT. It encodes CASSSRTGATDTQYF.

The rearrangement uses TRBV7-2 and TRBJ2-7; D is possibly TRBD2 (7 bases). Germline CDR1 reads SGHTA; CDR2 reads FQGNSA. The CDR3 sequence is 15 residues long. V lost 2 bases and J 0 bases, leaving 11 bases between the germline ends. The CDR3 reads CASSLMAGASYEQYF. The DNA for the CDR3 is TGTGCCAGCAGCTTAATGGCGGGGGCCTCCTACGAGCAGTACTTC.

This clone was seen just once. The J gene is TRBJ2-7, the V gene TRBV19; D possibly corresponds to TRBD1 (5 bases). CDR3 size: 13 residues. Trimming removed 5 bases from V and 3 bases from J, with 11 bases in between. The germline CDR1 and CDR2 sequences are LNHDA and SQIVND (reference sequence). In DNA form, the CDR3 reads TGTGCCAGTAGTCTCCAGGGAAACTACGAGCAGTACTTC. This gives the protein CASSLQGNYEQYF.

This chain joins TRBV7-9 and TRBJ1-4, with TRBD1 identical over 7 bases. The CDR3 contains 18 residues. After removal of 0 bases from V and 3 bases from J, the junction contained 10 bases not matched to a gene. Looked up from germline, CDR1 is SEHNR and CDR2 is FQNEAQ (reference sequence). The CDR3 reads CASSLAYPIQGPNEKLFF. CDR3 in DNA: TGTGCCAGCAGCTTAGCGTACCCAATACAGGGGCCTAATGAAAAACTGTTTTTT.

This clone was recorded once. The J gene is TRBJ2-7, the V gene TRBV9; TRBD2 matches 13 bases. V trimming: 5 bases; J trimming: 6 bases; junction bases outside the gene matches: 5. Germline V CDR1 and CDR2: SGDLS, YYNGEE. The CDR3 is 14 amino acids. This chain's CDR3 is CASSSGTSGIEQYF. CDR3 nucleotides: TGTGCCAGCAGTTCCGGGACTAGCGGGATCGAGCAGTACTTC.

This chain uses TRBV28 with TRBJ2-1; D is ambiguous. Germline values: CDR1 MDHEN, CDR2 SYDVKM. CDR3 length: 14 residues. Trimming shortened V by 3 bases and J by 6 bases, and 12 bases separated the two germline ends. CDR3 sequence: CASSFRLVLNEQFF. DNA of the CDR3: TGTGCCAGCAGTTTCCGGCTAGTTCTCAATGAGCAGTTCTTC.

The chain is built from TRBV10-3 and TRBJ2-7, with 7 bases fitting TRBD2. Per germline, CDR1 ENHRY and CDR2 SYGVKD. The V gene end was trimmed by 0 bases and the J gene end by 7 bases; junction bases not matched to a gene: 9. The CDR3 sequence is 15 residues long. In DNA, the CDR3 is TGTGCCATCAGTGAGTCGAGCAGGGAGGGTTGGGAGCAGTACTTC. As protein: CAISESSREGWEQYF.

The V gene is TRBV28, the J gene TRBJ2-7; D remains unclear. Trimming pared 5 bases from V and 4 bases from J, leaving 9 bases between. The CDR3 contains 12 residues. The germline gives CDR1 MDHEN, CDR2 SYDVKM. The CDR3 spells CASSVRSYEQYF. The CDR3 region has the DNA TGTGCCAGCAGTGTGAGGAGTTACGAGCAGTACTTC. The full variable domain, its missing parts supplied by reference TRBV28 and TRBJ2-7, is DVKVTQSSRYLVKRTGEKVFLECVQDMDHENMFWYRQDPGLGLRLIYFSYDVKMKEKGDIPEGYSVSREKKERFSLILESASTNQTSMYLCASSVRSYEQYFGPGTRLTVT.